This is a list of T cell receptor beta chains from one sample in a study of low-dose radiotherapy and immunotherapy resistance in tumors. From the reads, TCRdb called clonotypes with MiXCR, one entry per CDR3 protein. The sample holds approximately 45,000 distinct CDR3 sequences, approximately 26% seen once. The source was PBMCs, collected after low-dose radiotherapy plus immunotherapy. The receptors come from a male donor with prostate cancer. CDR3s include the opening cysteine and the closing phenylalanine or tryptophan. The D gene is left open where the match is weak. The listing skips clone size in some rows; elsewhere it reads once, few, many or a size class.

CDR3aa: CASSQAPGGGVTGELFF
CDR3nt: TGTGCCAGCAGCCAAGCCCCCGGAGGGGGGGTTACCGGGGAGCTGTTTTTT
j_gene: TRBJ2-2
d_gene: NA
v_gene: TRBV3-1
abundance: many

CDR3aa: CASSRDRGSDEQFF
CDR3nt: TGTGCCAGCAGTCGGGACAGGGGGAGCGATGAGCAGTTCTTC
j_gene: TRBJ2-1
d_gene: TRBD1
v_gene: TRBV6-1
abundance: NA

CDR3aa: CASSGDSSSTDTQYF
CDR3nt: TGTGCCAGCAGTGGAGACTCATCTAGCACAGATACGCAGTATTTT
j_gene: TRBJ2-3
d_gene: NA
v_gene: TRBV28
abundance: many

CDR3aa: CASSLGGGDYGYTF
CDR3nt: TGTGCCAGCAGTTTAGGGGGAGGGGACTATGGCTACACCTTC
j_gene: TRBJ1-2
d_gene: NA
v_gene: TRBV28
abundance: many

CDR3aa: CSASPRRATNEKLFF
CDR3nt: TGCAGTGCTAGTCCGCGACGCGCAACTAATGAAAAACTGTTTTTT
j_gene: TRBJ1-4
d_gene: NA
v_gene: TRBV20-1
abundance: many

CDR3aa: CASSPTGGFLSGANVLTF
CDR3nt: TGCGCCAGCAGCCCTACAGGGGGCTTCCTCTCTGGGGCCAACGTCCTGACTTTC
j_gene: TRBJ2-6
d_gene: TRBD1
v_gene: TRBV5-1
abundance: many

CDR3aa: CSAIFTEKLFF
CDR3nt: TGCAGTGCTATCTTTACTGAAAAACTGTTTTTT
j_gene: TRBJ1-4
d_gene: NA
v_gene: TRBV20-1
abundance: many

CDR3aa: CASSTGQGRVTEAFF
CDR3nt: TGTGCCAGCAGTACCGGACAGGGACGTGTAACTGAAGCTTTCTTT
j_gene: TRBJ1-1
d_gene: TRBD1
v_gene: TRBV6-2/TRBV6-3
abundance: once

CDR3aa: CASSEWTSGRFFPGELFF
CDR3nt: TGTGCCAGCAGTGAATGGACTAGCGGGAGATTTTTTCCCGGGGAGCTGTTTTTT
j_gene: TRBJ2-2
d_gene: TRBD2
v_gene: TRBV2
abundance: NA

CDR3aa: CASSRMTVGGELFF
CDR3nt: TGTGCCAGCTCACGGATGACAGTTGGCGGGGAGCTGTTTTTT
j_gene: TRBJ2-2
d_gene: NA
v_gene: TRBV18
abundance: NA

CDR3aa: CASSLAGIGNQPQHF
CDR3nt: TGTGCCAGCAGCTTGGCAGGGATAGGCAATCAGCCCCAGCATTTT
j_gene: TRBJ1-5
d_gene: NA
v_gene: TRBV5-5
abundance: many

CDR3aa: CASRDGNTEAFF
CDR3nt: TGCGCCAGCAGGGACGGGAACACTGAAGCTTTCTTT
j_gene: TRBJ1-1
d_gene: NA
v_gene: TRBV5-1
abundance: many

CDR3aa: CASTTRGTANTEAFF
CDR3nt: TGTGCCAGCACCACTAGGGGGACGGCAAACACTGAAGCTTTCTTT
j_gene: TRBJ1-1
d_gene: NA
v_gene: TRBV12-3/TRBV12-4
abundance: NA

CDR3aa: CASSQTRDPNYGYTF
CDR3nt: TGTGCCAGCAGCCAAACCAGAGACCCTAACTATGGCTACACCTTC
j_gene: TRBJ1-2
d_gene: NA
v_gene: TRBV4-2
abundance: NA

CDR3aa: CASSEVLQRNSPLHF
CDR3nt: TGTGCCAGCAGTGAAGTCCTACAGCGTAATTCACCCCTCCACTTT
j_gene: TRBJ1-6
d_gene: NA
v_gene: TRBV6-2/TRBV6-3
abundance: few

CDR3aa: CASRDRVGANVLTF
CDR3nt: TGCGCCAGCAGAGACAGGGTTGGGGCCAACGTCCTGACTTTC
j_gene: TRBJ2-6
d_gene: TRBD1
v_gene: TRBV10-2
abundance: NA

CDR3aa: CASNYGASGPYNEQFF
CDR3nt: TGTGCCAGCAACTACGGGGCTAGCGGACCCTACAATGAGCAGTTCTTC
j_gene: TRBJ2-1
d_gene: TRBD2
v_gene: TRBV11-2
abundance: many

CDR3aa: CASNLTPGSEAFF
CDR3nt: TGCGCCAGCAACCTAACCCCAGGGTCTGAAGCTTTCTTT
j_gene: TRBJ1-1
d_gene: NA
v_gene: TRBV5-1
abundance: NA

CDR3aa: CASSYSGVGINQPQHF
CDR3nt: TGTGCCAGCAGTTACTCTGGGGTAGGAATCAATCAGCCCCAGCATTTT
j_gene: TRBJ1-5
d_gene: NA
v_gene: TRBV6-6
abundance: many

CDR3aa: CAWSALGRTEREMEWEADTQYF
CDR3nt: TGTGCCTGGAGTGCCCTAGGGCGGACAGAGCGGGAGATGGAATGGGAGGCAGATACGCAGTATTTT
j_gene: TRBJ2-3
d_gene: TRBD2
v_gene: TRBV30
abundance: many

CDR3aa: CASSELSGKYQETQYF
CDR3nt: TGTGCCAGCAGTGAGCTTAGCGGTAAATACCAAGAGACCCAGTACTTC
j_gene: TRBJ2-5
d_gene: NA
v_gene: TRBV25-1
abundance: many

CDR3aa: CAWGTSGANVLTF
CDR3nt: TGTGCCTGGGGGACTTCTGGGGCCAACGTCCTGACTTTC
j_gene: TRBJ2-6
d_gene: NA
v_gene: TRBV30
abundance: many

CDR3aa: CSARVAEHYNEQFF
CDR3nt: TGCAGTGCTAGAGTGGCGGAACACTACAATGAGCAGTTCTTC
j_gene: TRBJ2-1
d_gene: NA
v_gene: TRBV20-1
abundance: NA

CDR3aa: CASSESGPGVGGTQYF
CDR3nt: TGTGCCAGCAGTGAATCCGGTCCAGGGGTTGGGGGGACCCAGTACTTC
j_gene: TRBJ2-5
d_gene: NA
v_gene: TRBV25-1
abundance: many

CDR3aa: CASSSLAGLVF
CDR3nt: TGTGCCAGCAGTTCTCTAGCTGGTCTTGTCTTC
j_gene: TRBJ2-5
d_gene: NA
v_gene: TRBV28
abundance: NA

CDR3aa: CASSRDRGSYNEQFF
CDR3nt: TGTGCCAGCAGCCGGGACAGGGGGTCCTACAATGAGCAGTTCTTC
j_gene: TRBJ2-1
d_gene: TRBD1
v_gene: TRBV7-3
abundance: many

CDR3aa: CASSPRGQGNHNEQFF
CDR3nt: TGCGCCAGCAGCCCCCGGGGACAGGGGAACCACAATGAGCAGTTCTTC
j_gene: TRBJ2-1
d_gene: TRBD1
v_gene: TRBV5-1
abundance: medium-sized

CDR3aa: CASSLVGGRPPSYNEQFF
CDR3nt: TGTGCCAGCAGCTTGGTAGGCGGGAGGCCCCCCTCCTACAATGAGCAGTTCTTC
j_gene: TRBJ2-1
d_gene: TRBD2
v_gene: TRBV5-1
abundance: many